These T cell receptor beta chains were read from a single sample in a study of somatic mutations in cytotoxic T cells in rheumatoid arthritis. TCRdb's table, derived via immunoSEQ multiplex PCR, lists solely in-frame clones and lacks some. The table has approximately 21,000 clones, about four fifths seen once. The sample was CD8+ T cells sorted from blood. The origin of the receptors is an adult with rheumatoid arthritis. Each CDR3 is given with its conserved first and last residue. A D gene is named only where the DNA matches it firmly. The size entry is marked missing in some rows and otherwise reads once, few, many or a size class.

CDR3nt: TGTGCCAGCAGCTCGTTACGGGACAGGGGTGAAAAACTGTTTTTT
CDR3aa: CASSSLRDRGEKLFF
j_gene: TRBJ1-4
d_gene: TRBD1
abundance: NA
v_gene: TRBV7-9

CDR3nt: TGTGCCAGCAGCCAAGCCCCAAGGACAGGAGGCACAGATACGCAGTATTTT
CDR3aa: CASSQAPRTGGTDTQYF
j_gene: TRBJ2-3
d_gene: TRBD1
abundance: NA
v_gene: TRBV4-2

CDR3nt: TGTGCCAGCAGCTTCTGGGACAGGGGACAGCCCCAGCATTTT
CDR3aa: CASSFWDRGQPQHF
j_gene: TRBJ1-5
d_gene: TRBD1
abundance: few
v_gene: TRBV5-6

CDR3nt: TGTGCCAGCTCACCGGGGATACTTTACAATGAGCAGTTCTTC
CDR3aa: CASSPGILYNEQFF
j_gene: TRBJ2-1
d_gene: NA
abundance: NA
v_gene: TRBV18

CDR3nt: TGTGCCAGCAGCAACCGGGGAGGGACAGGGGCCAACGAGCAGTACTTC
CDR3aa: CASSNRGGTGANEQYF
j_gene: TRBJ2-7
d_gene: TRBD1
abundance: NA
v_gene: TRBV13

CDR3nt: TGTGCCAGCAGCTTAGAGGACAGGGGCTACGAGCAGTACTTC
CDR3aa: CASSLEDRGYEQYF
j_gene: TRBJ2-7
d_gene: TRBD1
abundance: NA
v_gene: TRBV7-8

CDR3nt: TGTGCCAGTAGCAATGGCGCCGGGGTGGGAAAACTGTTTTTT
CDR3aa: CASSNGAGVGKLFF
j_gene: TRBJ1-4
d_gene: NA
abundance: NA
v_gene: TRBV28

CDR3nt: TGTGCCAGCAGTGAATTAGGGGGTGACAATCAGCCCCAGCATTTT
CDR3aa: CASSELGGDNQPQHF
j_gene: TRBJ1-5
d_gene: NA
abundance: NA
v_gene: TRBV2

CDR3nt: TGCGCCAGCAGCCAAGTGGAGGGGATGAACACTGAAGCTTTCTTT
CDR3aa: CASSQVEGMNTEAFF
j_gene: TRBJ1-1
d_gene: NA
abundance: NA
v_gene: TRBV4-1

CDR3nt: TGTGCCAGCAGCTCCTTCAGGACGAAGAACACTGAAGCTTTCTTT
CDR3aa: CASSSFRTKNTEAFF
j_gene: TRBJ1-1
d_gene: NA
abundance: NA
v_gene: TRBV7-2

CDR3nt: TGTGCCAGTAGTTTAGGGACTGGCGCATACGAGCAGTACTTC
CDR3aa: CASSLGTGAYEQYF
j_gene: TRBJ2-7
d_gene: NA
abundance: NA
v_gene: TRBV19

CDR3nt: TGTGCCAGCAGCAGCACAGGGGGCTTTGAGCAGTACTTC
CDR3aa: CASSSTGGFEQYF
j_gene: TRBJ2-7
d_gene: TRBD1
abundance: once
v_gene: TRBV5-6

CDR3nt: TGTGCCAGCAGTTACAACCCCCCACGGGGACTAGCCAAAAACATTCAGTACTTC
CDR3aa: CASSYNPPRGLAKNIQYF
j_gene: TRBJ2-4
d_gene: NA
abundance: NA
v_gene: TRBV28

CDR3nt: TGTGCCAGCAGTTACTCTTCGGGGGCTGGCTACAATGAGCAGTTCTTC
CDR3aa: CASSYSSGAGYNEQFF
j_gene: TRBJ2-1
d_gene: NA
abundance: once
v_gene: TRBV6-5

CDR3nt: TGTGCCAGTAGTCCGGACAGTCCACACTACGAGCAGTACTTC
CDR3aa: CASSPDSPHYEQYF
j_gene: TRBJ2-7
d_gene: NA
abundance: NA
v_gene: TRBV19

CDR3nt: TGCGCCAGTCAACAGGGTTACGAGCAGTACTTC
CDR3aa: CASQQGYEQYF
j_gene: TRBJ2-7
d_gene: NA
abundance: NA
v_gene: TRBV5-1

CDR3nt: TGTGCCTGGAGTGTAGGGGATGGCGCATTTGGTGAGCAGTACTTC
CDR3aa: CAWSVGDGAFGEQYF
j_gene: TRBJ2-7
d_gene: NA
abundance: NA
v_gene: TRBV30

CDR3nt: TGTGCCAGCAGCCCCAGAGGGACAGTGGACTACACCTTC
CDR3aa: CASSPRGTVDYTF
j_gene: TRBJ1-2
d_gene: TRBD1
abundance: NA
v_gene: TRBV5-5

CDR3nt: TGTGCCAGCAGCGACAAACCAGGGACAGGGAACTCCTACGAGCAGTACTTC
CDR3aa: CASSDKPGTGNSYEQYF
j_gene: TRBJ2-7
d_gene: TRBD1
abundance: NA
v_gene: TRBV5-5

CDR3nt: TGCGCCAGCAGCCAAGAAAGAGGGAACGCGTACGAGCAGTACTTC
CDR3aa: CASSQERGNAYEQYF
j_gene: TRBJ2-7
d_gene: NA
abundance: NA
v_gene: TRBV4-1

CDR3nt: TGTGCCAGCAGGGACAGGGGTTCAGTTGGAAACACCATATATTTT
CDR3aa: CASRDRGSVGNTIYF
j_gene: TRBJ1-3
d_gene: TRBD1
abundance: NA
v_gene: TRBV6-5

CDR3nt: TGTGCCAGCAGCCCCATCCTGGGGTCGGAGCAGTACTTC
CDR3aa: CASSPILGSEQYF
j_gene: TRBJ2-7
d_gene: NA
abundance: medium-sized
v_gene: TRBV27

CDR3nt: TGTGCCAGCAGCTTAGAGGGGGTCGGATCGCCTGCCTACGAGCAGTACTTC
CDR3aa: CASSLEGVGSPAYEQYF
j_gene: TRBJ2-7
d_gene: NA
abundance: NA
v_gene: TRBV7-2

CDR3nt: TGTGCCATCAGTGAGTCGGACAGGGGGGCCGAGCAGTACTTC
CDR3aa: CAISESDRGAEQYF
j_gene: TRBJ2-7
d_gene: TRBD1
abundance: NA
v_gene: TRBV10-3

CDR3nt: TGTGCCAGCAGCCCGACGGGAAACTATGGCTACACCTTC
CDR3aa: CASSPTGNYGYTF
j_gene: TRBJ1-2
d_gene: NA
abundance: few
v_gene: TRBV14

CDR3nt: TGCGCCAGCAGCCGAAATACCGGGACCCGACACAATGAGCAGTTCTTC
CDR3aa: CASSRNTGTRHNEQFF
j_gene: TRBJ2-1
d_gene: NA
abundance: NA
v_gene: TRBV5-1

CDR3nt: TGTGCCAGCAGCCCGGGACGGAGGAACACCGGGGAGCTGTTTTTT
CDR3aa: CASSPGRRNTGELFF
j_gene: TRBJ2-2
d_gene: NA
abundance: NA
v_gene: TRBV7-2

CDR3nt: TGTGCCAGCAGTTTATTATTGTTCGGGGGGACCGGGGAGCTGTTTTTT
CDR3aa: CASSLLLFGGTGELFF
j_gene: TRBJ2-2
d_gene: TRBD2
abundance: NA
v_gene: TRBV27

CDR3nt: TGTGCCAGCTCATCAGGGGTGGGGTCCTACGAGCAGTACTTC
CDR3aa: CASSSGVGSYEQYF
j_gene: TRBJ2-7
d_gene: NA
abundance: NA
v_gene: TRBV18